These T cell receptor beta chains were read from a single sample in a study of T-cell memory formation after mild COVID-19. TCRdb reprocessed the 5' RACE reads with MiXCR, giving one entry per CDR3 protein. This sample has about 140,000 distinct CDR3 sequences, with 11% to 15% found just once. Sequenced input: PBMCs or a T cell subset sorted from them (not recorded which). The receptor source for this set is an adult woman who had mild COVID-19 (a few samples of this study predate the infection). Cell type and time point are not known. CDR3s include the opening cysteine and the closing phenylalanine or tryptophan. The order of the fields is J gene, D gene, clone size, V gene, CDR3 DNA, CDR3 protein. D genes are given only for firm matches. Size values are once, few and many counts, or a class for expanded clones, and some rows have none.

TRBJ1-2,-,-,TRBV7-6,TGTGCCAGCAGCCCTAGCACGGGGCAGGGCTATGGCTACACCTTC,CASSPSTGQGYGYTF
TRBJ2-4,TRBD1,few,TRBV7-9,TGTGCCAGCAGCACCGGGACAGGGGGCCTGCCTGGGGCCTGGGCCAAAAACATTCAGTACTTC,CASSTGTGGLPGAWAKNIQYF
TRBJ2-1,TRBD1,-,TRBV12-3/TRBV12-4,TGTGCCAGCAGCTTACGACAGGGAGCCTACAATGAGCAGTTCTTC,CASSLRQGAYNEQFF
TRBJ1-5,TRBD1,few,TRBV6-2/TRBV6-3,TGTGCCAGCAGTCTCGGGACAGCTATACAGCCCCAGCATTTT,CASSLGTAIQPQHF
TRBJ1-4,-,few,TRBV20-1,TGCAGTGCCAGGGACCGTACGGGTGAAAAACTGTTTTTT,CSARDRTGEKLFF
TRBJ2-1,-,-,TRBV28,TGTGCCAGCAGTTTTACGAGGGGGGAGAATGAGCAGTTCTTC,CASSFTRGENEQFF
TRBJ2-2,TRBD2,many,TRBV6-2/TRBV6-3,TGTGCCAGCAGTAGGACTAGCGACACCGGGGAGCTGTTTTTT,CASSRTSDTGELFF
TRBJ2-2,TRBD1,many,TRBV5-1,TGCGCCAGCAGCACGGGACAGGGTCTCACCGGGGAGCTGTTTTTT,CASSTGQGLTGELFF
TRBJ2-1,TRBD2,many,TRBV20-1,TGCAGTGCTCACTCGACTAGCGGCTACAATGAGCAGTTCTTC,CSAHSTSGYNEQFF
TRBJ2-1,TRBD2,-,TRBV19,TGTGCCAGTAGTCGGCTAGCGGCTTACAATGAGCAGTTCTTC,CASSRLAAYNEQFF
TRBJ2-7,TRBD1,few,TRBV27,TGTGCCAGCAGTTACCCCGACAGGGTAAGCTCCTACGAGCAGTACTTC,CASSYPDRVSSYEQYF
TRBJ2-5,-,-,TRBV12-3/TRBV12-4,TGTGCCAGCAGTTCCCCCTCGACAGAAGAGACCCAGTACTTC,CASSSPSTEETQYF
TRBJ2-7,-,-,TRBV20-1,TGCAGTGCTAGAGGACCTGGCGAAGAGCAGTACTTC,CSARGPGEEQYF
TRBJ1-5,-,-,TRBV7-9,TGTGCCAGCAGCTTGGGAAATCAGCCCCAGCATTTT,CASSLGNQPQHF
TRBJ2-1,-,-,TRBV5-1,TGCGCCAGCAGCTTGGCCCTGGCTAGCTCCTACAATGAGCAGTTCTTC,CASSLALASSYNEQFF
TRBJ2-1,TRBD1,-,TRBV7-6,TGTGCCAGCAGCCGGCCCTACCGGGACAGTTACAATGAGCAGTTCTTC,CASSRPYRDSYNEQFF
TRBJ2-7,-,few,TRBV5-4,TGTGCCAGCAGCTTGGGGTCAGGGTCGGGATACGAGCAGTACTTC,CASSLGSGSGYEQYF
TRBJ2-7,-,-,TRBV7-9,TGTGCCAGCTCAGGTTACGAGCAGTACTTC,CASSGYEQYF
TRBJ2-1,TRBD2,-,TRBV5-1,TGCGCCAGCAGCTTGATGGAGCGGGAGCCAGATGAGCAGTTCTTC,CASSLMEREPDEQFF
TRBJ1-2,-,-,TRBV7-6,TGTGCCAGCAGCTTAGCCGAGAATACTAACTATGGCTACACCTTC,CASSLAENTNYGYTF
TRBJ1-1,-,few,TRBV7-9,TGTGCCAGCAGCATTGACACTGAAGCTTTCTTT,CASSIDTEAFF
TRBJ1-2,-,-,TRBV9,TGTGCCAGCAGCCATCCGAGGACAGAAACCGGTGGCTACACCTTC,CASSHPRTETGGYTF
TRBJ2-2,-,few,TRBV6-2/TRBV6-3,TGTGCCAGCAGTTACGCCCCACTAACAGGTGGCACCGGGGAGCTGTTTTTT,CASSYAPLTGGTGELFF
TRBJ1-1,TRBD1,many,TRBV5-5,TGTGCCAGCAGCCTAGACAGGGTCGGCACTGAAGCTTTCTTT,CASSLDRVGTEAFF
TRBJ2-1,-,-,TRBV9,TGTGCCAGCAGCGTAGCGGGGATTTCAGGCAATGAGCAGTTCTTC,CASSVAGISGNEQFF
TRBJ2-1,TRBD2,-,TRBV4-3,TGCGCCAGCAGCTCTCGGACTAGCGGGAGCGATGAGCAGTTCTTC,CASSSRTSGSDEQFF
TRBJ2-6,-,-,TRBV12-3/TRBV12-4,TGTGCCAGCAGTTCCATTAGGCCGAATGCTGGGGCCAACGTCCTGACTTTC,CASSSIRPNAGANVLTF
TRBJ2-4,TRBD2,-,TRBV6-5,TGTGCCAGCAGTGCCCCCGGGACTAGTGTAGCTCTCCAGTACTTC,CASSAPGTSVALQYF
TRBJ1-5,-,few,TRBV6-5,TGTGCCAGCAGTTACTCGTCCGGGGGACATCAGCCCCAGCATTTT,CASSYSSGGHQPQHF
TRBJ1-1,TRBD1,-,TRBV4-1,TGCGCCAGCAGCCAAGGGCCAGGGGGTACTGAAGCTTTCTTT,CASSQGPGGTEAFF
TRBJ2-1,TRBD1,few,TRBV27,TGTGCCAGCAGTTCTATGACACAGGGGTTCGCCTACAATGAGCAGTTCTTC,CASSSMTQGFAYNEQFF
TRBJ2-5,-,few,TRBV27,TGTGCCAGCAGTTTAGGGCTAGCGACCGAAGAGACCCAGTACTTC,CASSLGLATEETQYF
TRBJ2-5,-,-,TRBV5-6,TGTGCCAGCAGCCGGGGGACGTACCAAGAGACCCAGTACTTC,CASSRGTYQETQYF
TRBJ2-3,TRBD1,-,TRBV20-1,TGCAGTGCTAGAGAGGTTGACAGGGGGGAGGTTGATACGCAGTATTTT,CSAREVDRGEVDTQYF
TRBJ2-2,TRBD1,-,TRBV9,TGTGCCAGCAGCGTGGCCGGGACAGTTAACACCGGGGAGCTGTTTTTT,CASSVAGTVNTGELFF
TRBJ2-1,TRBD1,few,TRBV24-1,TGTGCCACCAGTGACCGGGACAGGGGGAACAATGAGCAGTTCTTC,CATSDRDRGNNEQFF
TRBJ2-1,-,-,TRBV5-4,TGTGCCAGCGGGGGGGGCCTCGACAATGAGCAGTTCTTC,CASGGGLDNEQFF
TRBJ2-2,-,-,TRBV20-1,TGCAGTGCTAGAGATCTGGGGGACACCGGGGAGCTGTTTTTT,CSARDLGDTGELFF
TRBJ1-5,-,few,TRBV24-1,TGTGCCACCAGTGCTTGGGAGGAACAGCCCCAGCATTTT,CATSAWEEQPQHF
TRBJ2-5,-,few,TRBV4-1,TGCGCCAGCAGCCTTAGGGACACCCAAGAGACCCAGTACTTC,CASSLRDTQETQYF
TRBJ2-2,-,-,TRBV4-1,TGCGCCAGCAGCCAAGTCAGCGGGGAGCTGTTTTTT,CASSQVSGELFF
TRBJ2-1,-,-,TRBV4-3,TGCGCCAGCAGTCACATAGGAGCTGAGCAGTTCTTC,CASSHIGAEQFF
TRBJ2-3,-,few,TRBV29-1,TGCAGCGTTGGCCCAGGAGGCACAGATACGCAGTATTTT,CSVGPGGTDTQYF
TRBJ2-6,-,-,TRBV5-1,TGCGCCAGCAGCTTGGAGGCTATTTGGGTTGGGGCCAACGTCCTGACTTTC,CASSLEAIWVGANVLTF
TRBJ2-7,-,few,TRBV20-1,TGCAGTGCTAGAGGAATGGATAGCTCCTACGAGCAGTACTTC,CSARGMDSSYEQYF
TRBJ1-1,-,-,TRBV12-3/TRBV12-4,TGTGCCAGCAGTGCTTCAACGGAGACTGAAGCTTTCTTT,CASSASTETEAFF
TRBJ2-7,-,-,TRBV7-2,TGTGCCAGCAGCCGAGATGTGAGAGGTCCCTCCTACGAGCAGTACTTC,CASSRDVRGPSYEQYF
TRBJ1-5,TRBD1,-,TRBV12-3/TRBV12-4,TGTGCCAGCAGTTTTGGACAGGGGTTTCAGCCCCAGCATTTT,CASSFGQGFQPQHF
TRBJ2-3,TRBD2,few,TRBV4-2,TGTGCCAGCAGCCAAAAGACTAGCGGGGAGGGTACGCAGTATTTT,CASSQKTSGEGTQYF
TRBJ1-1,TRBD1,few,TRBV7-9,TGTGCCAGCAGCTCAAGGACAGGGGAAAGGAACACTGAAGCTTTCTTT,CASSSRTGERNTEAFF
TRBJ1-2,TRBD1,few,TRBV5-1,TGCGCCAGCAGCTTGGGAGGGGGCGATGGCTACACCTTC,CASSLGGGDGYTF
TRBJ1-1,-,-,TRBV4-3,TGCGCCAGCAGCCAAGATCCCCAGGGGTCGGCTTTCTTT,CASSQDPQGSAFF
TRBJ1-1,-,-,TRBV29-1,TGCAGCGTTGGGGCCGGCGGGGGTGAAGCTTTCTTT,CSVGAGGGEAFF
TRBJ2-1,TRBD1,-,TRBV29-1,TGCAGCGCCTTGACAGGGGCCCGAAGCTCCTACAATGAGCAGTTCTTC,CSALTGARSSYNEQFF